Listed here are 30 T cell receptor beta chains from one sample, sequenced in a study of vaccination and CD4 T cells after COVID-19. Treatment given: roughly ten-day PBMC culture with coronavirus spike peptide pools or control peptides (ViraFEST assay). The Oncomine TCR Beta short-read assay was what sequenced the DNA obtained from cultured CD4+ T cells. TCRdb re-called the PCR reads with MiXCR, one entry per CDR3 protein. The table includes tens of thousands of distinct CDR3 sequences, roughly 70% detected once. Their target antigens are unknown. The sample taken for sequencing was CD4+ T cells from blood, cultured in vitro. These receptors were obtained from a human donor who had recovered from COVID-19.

The CDR3 reads CSATPPSGSDEQYF. CDR3 bases: TGCAGTGCTACCCCACCCTCGGGGAGCGACGAGCAGTACTTC. V usage is TRBV20-1 and J usage is TRBJ2-7; perhaps TRBD2 as D (5 bases). The germline V gene encodes CDR1 DFQATT and CDR2 SNEGSKA (reference sequence). The CDR3 loop spans 14 amino acids. With 4 bases removed from V and 5 bases from J, the gap between germline ends came to 18 bases.

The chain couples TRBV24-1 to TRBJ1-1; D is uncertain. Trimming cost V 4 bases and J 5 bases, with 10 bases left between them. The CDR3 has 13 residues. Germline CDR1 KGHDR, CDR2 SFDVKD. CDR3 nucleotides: TGTGCCACCAGTGACCTCCGGGCTACTGAAGCTTTCTTT. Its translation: CATSDLRATEAFF.

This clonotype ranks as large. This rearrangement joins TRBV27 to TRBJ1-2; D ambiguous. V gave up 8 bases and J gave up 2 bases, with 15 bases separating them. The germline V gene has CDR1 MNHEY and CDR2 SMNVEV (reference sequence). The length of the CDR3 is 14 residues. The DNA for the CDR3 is TGTGCCAGCCGTCGGGCTTCTTTAAACTATGGCTACACCTTC. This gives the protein CASRRASLNYGYTF.

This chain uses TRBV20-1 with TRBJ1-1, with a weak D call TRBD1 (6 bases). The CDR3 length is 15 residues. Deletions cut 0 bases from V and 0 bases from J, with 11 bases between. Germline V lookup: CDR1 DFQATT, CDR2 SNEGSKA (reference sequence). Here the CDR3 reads CSAREATGMNTEAFF. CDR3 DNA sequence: TGCAGTGCTAGAGAGGCAACAGGGATGAACACTGAAGCTTTCTTT.

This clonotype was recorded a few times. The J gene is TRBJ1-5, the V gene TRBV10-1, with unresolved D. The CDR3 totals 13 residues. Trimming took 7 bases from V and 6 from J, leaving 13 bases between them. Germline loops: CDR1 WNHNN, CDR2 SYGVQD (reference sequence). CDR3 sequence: CASTPPAAQPQHF. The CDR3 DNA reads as TGCGCCAGCACTCCCCCGGCGGCTCAGCCCCAGCATTTT.

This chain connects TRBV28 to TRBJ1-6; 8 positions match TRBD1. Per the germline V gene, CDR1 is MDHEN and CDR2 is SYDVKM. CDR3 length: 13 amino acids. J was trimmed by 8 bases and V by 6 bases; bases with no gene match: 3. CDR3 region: CASRRTGYSPLHF. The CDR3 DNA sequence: TGTGCCAGCAGGCGGACAGGGTATTCACCCCTCCACTTT.

Written as DNA, the CDR3 is TGTGCCAGCTCACCGATTAGCGGGATTAGGTACGAGCAGTACTTC. Amino acids: CASSPISGIRYEQYF. This chain links TRBV18 with TRBJ2-7; 8 bases map to TRBD2. The germline gives CDR1 KGHSH, CDR2 LQKENI. V lost 3 bases and J lost 4; bases outside the gene matches: 8. This CDR3 has 15 residues.

The CDR3 nucleotides are TGCAGTGCCACGACAGGGACAACCAATCAGCCCCAGCATTTT. Translation: CSATTGTTNQPQHF. The gene calls are TRBV20-1 and TRBJ1-5, with 7 nucleotides matching TRBD1. The CDR3 has 14 residues. With V trimmed by 6 bases and J by 3 bases, 8 bases remained unmatched. Looked up from germline, CDR1 is DFQATT and CDR2 is SNEGSKA (reference sequence).

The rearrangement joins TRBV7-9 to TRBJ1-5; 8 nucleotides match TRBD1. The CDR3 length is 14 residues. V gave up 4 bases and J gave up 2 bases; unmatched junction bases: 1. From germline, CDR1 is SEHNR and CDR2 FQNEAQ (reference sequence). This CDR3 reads CASSSTGGNQPQHF. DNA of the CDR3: TGTGCCAGCAGCTCGACAGGGGGCAATCAGCCCCAGCATTTT. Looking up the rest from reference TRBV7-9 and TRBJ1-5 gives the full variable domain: DTGVSQNPRHKITKRGQNVTFRCDPISEHNRLYWYRQTLGQGPEFLTYFQNEAQLEKSRLLSDRFSAERPKGSFSTLEIQRTEQGDSAMYLCASSSTGGNQPQHFGDGTRLSIL.

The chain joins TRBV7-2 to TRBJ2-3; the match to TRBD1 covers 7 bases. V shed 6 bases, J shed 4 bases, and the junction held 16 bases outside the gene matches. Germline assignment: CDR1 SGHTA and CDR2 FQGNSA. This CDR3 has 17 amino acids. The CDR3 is CASRQSSTGASADTQYF. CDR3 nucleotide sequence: TGTGCCAGCAGACAATCCTCTACAGGGGCCAGCGCAGATACGCAGTATTTT.

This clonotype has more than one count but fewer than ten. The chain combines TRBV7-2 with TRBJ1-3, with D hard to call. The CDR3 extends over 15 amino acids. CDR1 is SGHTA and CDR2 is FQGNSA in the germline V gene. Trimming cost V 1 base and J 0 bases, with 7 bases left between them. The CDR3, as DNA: TGTGCCAGCAGCTTAGAAGGGTACTCTGGAAACACCATATATTTT. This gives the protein CASSLEGYSGNTIYF.

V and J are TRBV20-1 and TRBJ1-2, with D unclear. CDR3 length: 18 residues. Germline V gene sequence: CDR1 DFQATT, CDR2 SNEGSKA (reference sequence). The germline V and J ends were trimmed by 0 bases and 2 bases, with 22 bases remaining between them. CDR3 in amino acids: CSARDRKPGMAYNYGYTF. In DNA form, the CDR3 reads TGCAGTGCTAGAGATCGGAAACCGGGTATGGCCTACAACTATGGCTACACCTTC.

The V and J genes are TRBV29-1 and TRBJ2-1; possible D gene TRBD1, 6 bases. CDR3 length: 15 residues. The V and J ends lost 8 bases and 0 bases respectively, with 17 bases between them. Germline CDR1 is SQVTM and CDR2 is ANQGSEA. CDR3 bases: TGCAGCTCCTCAGGGGAGCGGAGCTCCTACAATGAGCAGTTCTTC. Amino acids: CSSSGERSSYNEQFF.

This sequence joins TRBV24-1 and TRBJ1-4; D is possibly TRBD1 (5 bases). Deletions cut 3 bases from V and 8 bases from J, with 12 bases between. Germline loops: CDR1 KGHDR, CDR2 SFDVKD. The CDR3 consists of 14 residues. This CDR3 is CATSDDSSGEKLFF. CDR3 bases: TGTGCCACCAGTGATGACAGTTCGGGAGAAAAACTGTTTTTT.

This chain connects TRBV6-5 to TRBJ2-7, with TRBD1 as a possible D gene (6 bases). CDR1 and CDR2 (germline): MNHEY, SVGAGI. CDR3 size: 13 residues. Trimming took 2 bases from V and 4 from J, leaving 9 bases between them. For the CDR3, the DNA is TGTGCCAGCAGTTACGACAGGCCATACGAGCAGTACTTC. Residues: CASSYDRPYEQYF.

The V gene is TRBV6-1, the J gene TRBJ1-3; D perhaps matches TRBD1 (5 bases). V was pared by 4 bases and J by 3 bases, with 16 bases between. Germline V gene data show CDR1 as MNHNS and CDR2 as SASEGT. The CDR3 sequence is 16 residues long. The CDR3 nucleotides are TGTGCCAGCAGTGCCCCCAGGGAGTTCGGTGGAAACACCATATATTTT. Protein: CASSAPREFGGNTIYF.

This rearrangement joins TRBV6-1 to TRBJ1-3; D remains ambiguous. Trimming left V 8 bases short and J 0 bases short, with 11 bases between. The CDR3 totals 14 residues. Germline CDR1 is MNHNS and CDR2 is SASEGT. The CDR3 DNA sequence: TGTGCCAGCGCCCTGGGGAGCTCTGGAAACACCATATATTTT. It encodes CASALGSSGNTIYF.

In DNA, the CDR3 is TGCGCCAGCCTGGTGGGTACCGGGGAGCTGTTTTTT. Translated, it gives CASLVGTGELFF. The rearrangement uses TRBV10-1 and TRBJ2-2; no firm D call. Trimming took 8 bases from V and 5 from J, leaving 9 bases between them. Germline V gene data show CDR1 as WNHNN and CDR2 as SYGVQD (reference sequence). The CDR3 has 12 residues.

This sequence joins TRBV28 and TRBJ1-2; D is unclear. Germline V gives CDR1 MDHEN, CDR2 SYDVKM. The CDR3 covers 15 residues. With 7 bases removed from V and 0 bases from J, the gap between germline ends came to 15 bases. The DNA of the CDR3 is TGTGCCAGCACTCGGACGGGCACTACTAACTATGGCTACACCTTC. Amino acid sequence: CASTRTGTTNYGYTF.

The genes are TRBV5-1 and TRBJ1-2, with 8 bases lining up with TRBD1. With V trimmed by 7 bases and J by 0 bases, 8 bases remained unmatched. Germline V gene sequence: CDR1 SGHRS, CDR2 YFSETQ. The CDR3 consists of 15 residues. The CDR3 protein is CASGRDRGANYGYTF. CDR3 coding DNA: TGCGCCAGCGGCCGAGACAGGGGAGCTAACTATGGCTACACCTTC.

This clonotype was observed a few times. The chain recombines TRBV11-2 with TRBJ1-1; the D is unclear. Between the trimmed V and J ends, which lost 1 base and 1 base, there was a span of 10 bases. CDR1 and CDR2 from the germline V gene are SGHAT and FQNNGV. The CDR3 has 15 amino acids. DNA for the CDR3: TGTGCCAGCAGCTTAGGGAACATCCCGAACACTGAAGCTTTCTTT. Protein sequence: CASSLGNIPNTEAFF.

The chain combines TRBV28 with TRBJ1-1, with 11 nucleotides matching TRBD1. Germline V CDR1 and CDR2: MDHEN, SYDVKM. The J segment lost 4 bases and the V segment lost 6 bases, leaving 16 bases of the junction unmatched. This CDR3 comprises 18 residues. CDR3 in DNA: TGTGCCAGCAGGATCTTACCTCGGACAGGGGGCCTGAGCACTGAAGCTTTCTTT. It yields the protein CASRILPRTGGLSTEAFF.

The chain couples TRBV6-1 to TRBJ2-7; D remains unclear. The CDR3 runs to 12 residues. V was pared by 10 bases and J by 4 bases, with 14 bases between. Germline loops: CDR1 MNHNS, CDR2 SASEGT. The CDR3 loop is CATSLFGYEQYF. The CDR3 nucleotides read TGTGCCACCTCCCTCTTTGGGTACGAGCAGTACTTC.

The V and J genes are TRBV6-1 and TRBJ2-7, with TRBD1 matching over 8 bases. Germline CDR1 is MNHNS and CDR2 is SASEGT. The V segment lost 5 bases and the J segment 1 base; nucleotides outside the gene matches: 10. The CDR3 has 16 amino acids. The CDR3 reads CASSRDRSLSSYEQYF. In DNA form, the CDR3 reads TGTGCCAGCAGTCGGGACAGGTCCCTCTCTTCCTACGAGCAGTACTTC.

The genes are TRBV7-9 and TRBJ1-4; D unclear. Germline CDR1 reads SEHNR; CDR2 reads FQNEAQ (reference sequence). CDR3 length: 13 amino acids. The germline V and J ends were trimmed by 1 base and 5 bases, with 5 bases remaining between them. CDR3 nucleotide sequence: TGTGCCAGCAGCTTAGAGCGGAATGAAAAACTGTTTTTT. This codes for CASSLERNEKLFF.

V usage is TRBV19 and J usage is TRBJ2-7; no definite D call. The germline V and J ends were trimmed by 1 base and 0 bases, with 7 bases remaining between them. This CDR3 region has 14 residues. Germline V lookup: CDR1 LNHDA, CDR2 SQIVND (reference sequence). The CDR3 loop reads CASSIGGSSYEQYF. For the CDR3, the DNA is TGTGCCAGTAGTATAGGAGGATCCTCCTACGAGCAGTACTTC.

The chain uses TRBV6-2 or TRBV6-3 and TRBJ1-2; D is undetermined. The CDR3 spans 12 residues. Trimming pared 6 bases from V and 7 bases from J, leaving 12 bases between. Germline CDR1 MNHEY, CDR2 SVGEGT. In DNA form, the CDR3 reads TGTGCCAGCAGAGACCCGGAGTCTGGCTACACCTTC. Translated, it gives CASRDPESGYTF.

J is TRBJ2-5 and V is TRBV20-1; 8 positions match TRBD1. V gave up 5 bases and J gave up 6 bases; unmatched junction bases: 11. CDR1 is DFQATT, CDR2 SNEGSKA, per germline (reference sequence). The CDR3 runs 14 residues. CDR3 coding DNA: TGCAGTGCTCCTACGACAGGGGCTGTGAAGACCCAGTACTTC. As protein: CSAPTTGAVKTQYF.

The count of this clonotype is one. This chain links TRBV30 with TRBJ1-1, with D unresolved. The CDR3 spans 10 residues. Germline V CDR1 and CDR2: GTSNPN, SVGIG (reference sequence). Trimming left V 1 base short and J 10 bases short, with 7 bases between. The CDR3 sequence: CAWSGVRAFF. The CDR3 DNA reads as TGTGCCTGGAGTGGCGTAAGAGCTTTCTTT.

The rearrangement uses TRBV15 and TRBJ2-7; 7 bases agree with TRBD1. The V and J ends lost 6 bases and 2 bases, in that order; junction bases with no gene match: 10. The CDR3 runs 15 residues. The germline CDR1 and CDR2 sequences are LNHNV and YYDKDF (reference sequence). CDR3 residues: CATRALQGVTYEQYF. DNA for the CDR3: TGTGCCACCAGAGCCCTGCAGGGGGTGACCTACGAGCAGTACTTC.